Below are 9 T cell receptor beta chains sequenced from a single sample in a study of cytomegalovirus exposure and HLA in healthy donors. The PCR made use of 60 Vbeta and 13 Jbeta primers. Clones were read by immunoSEQ multiplex PCR, and TCRdb kept only the in-frame ones, dropping some. The sample includes about 190,000 clones, over 70% of them seen just once. Sequences were obtained from PBMCs. These receptors were collected from a woman between 18 and 29 years old in good health and CMV-seronegative.

The V call is TRBV9, the J call TRBJ2-3; D possibly corresponds to TRBD2 (6 bases). The CDR3 runs to 14 residues. From germline, CDR1 is SGDLS and CDR2 YYNGEE. Trimming took off 4 bases at V and 4 bases at J, with 13 bases between the two ends. The CDR3: CASSRDLVSDTQYF. The CDR3 DNA sequence: TGTGCCAGCAGCAGGGACTTAGTCTCAGATACGCAGTATTTT.

This clone was detected once. This same CDR3 is encoded by further DNA sequences in the sample. The V gene is TRBV6-5, the J gene TRBJ1-2; D unclear. The V end lost 5 bases, the J end lost 3 bases, and 16 bases lay between the germline ends. CDR3 length: 15 amino acids. CDR1 is MNHEY and CDR2 is SVGAGI in the germline V gene. The CDR3 reads CASSRVHRGDYGYTF. DNA of the CDR3: TGTGCCAGCAGTCGCGTCCATAGAGGAGACTATGGCTACACCTTC.

The V and J genes are TRBV19 and TRBJ1-2; D might be TRBD1 (5 bases). Germline-derived CDR1 and CDR2 are LNHDA and SQIVND (reference sequence). Deletions cut 3 bases from V and 4 bases from J, with 12 bases between. CDR3 length: 14 amino acids. CDR3 sequence (DNA): TGTGCCAGTAGTATCCCGGGGGGTGTCTATGGCTACACCTTC. Translation gives CASSIPGGVYGYTF.

The V call is TRBV7-9, the J call TRBJ2-1, with TRBD1 matching 9 bases. Trimming took 6 bases from V and 2 from J; bases not matched to a gene: 5. There are 15 residues in the CDR3. Germline CDR1 reads SEHNR; CDR2 reads FQNEAQ (reference sequence). DNA of the CDR3: TGTGCCAGCAGTGAAAGGACAGGGGCCTACAATGAGCAGTTCTTC. Translating gives CASSERTGAYNEQFF.

The rearrangement uses TRBV6-1 and TRBJ2-7; D is possibly TRBD1 (5 bases). The CDR3 has 13 amino acids. Trimming shortened V by 3 bases and J by 4 bases, and 10 bases separated the two germline ends. Germline lookup yields CDR1 MNHNS and CDR2 SASEGT. The CDR3 sequence is CASSERTQYEQYF. In nucleotides, the CDR3 is TGTGCCAGCAGTGAGCGGACACAATACGAGCAGTACTTC.

The chain combines TRBV7-9 with TRBJ1-5; the D is unclear. The V gene lost 5 bases and the J gene lost 1 base, with 9 bases spanning the gap. The CDR3 runs to 14 residues. From germline, CDR1 is SEHNR and CDR2 FQNEAQ (reference sequence). CDR3 bases: TGTGCCAGCAGCATTAGTGCGAGCAATCAGCCCCAGCATTTT. Translating it yields CASSISASNQPQHF.

This clone was recorded only once. The CDR3 region is CASSFVRGADTQYF. The CDR3 DNA is TGTGCCAGCAGCTTTGTCAGGGGCGCAGATACGCAGTATTTT. The rearrangement joins TRBV5-6 to TRBJ2-3, with D maybe TRBD1 (6 bases). Trimming pared 2 bases from V and 4 bases from J, leaving 11 bases between. This CDR3 spans 14 amino acids. From germline, CDR1 is SGHDT and CDR2 YYEEEE.

The chain carries TRBV5-1 and TRBJ1-1; 9 positions agree with TRBD1. Germline V CDR1 and CDR2: SGHRS, YFSETQ. The CDR3 totals 15 residues. V was pared by 4 bases and J by 2 bases, with 6 bases of the junction left unmatched. CDR3 loop: CASSLGQGINTEAFF. The CDR3 DNA reads as TGCGCCAGCAGCCTCGGACAGGGGATTAACACTGAAGCTTTCTTT.

V usage is TRBV7-2 and J usage is TRBJ2-3, with 9 bases matching TRBD2. This CDR3 comprises 18 residues. Germline trimming cut 1 base from V and 3 bases from J; bases unmatched to any gene: 11. In germline, CDR1 is SGHTA, CDR2 FQGNSA. The CDR3 sequence: CASSLGLSGRGGTDTQYF. Here the CDR3 DNA reads TGTGCCAGCAGCTTAGGTCTTAGCGGGAGAGGGGGAACAGATACGCAGTATTTT.